The clone carrying this TCR beta chain was picked up many times. Its target is unknown. V shed 7 bases, J shed 7 bases, and the junction held 15 bases outside the gene matches. CDR3 size: 16 residues. The germline V gene has CDR1 MNHEY and CDR2 SMNVEV (reference sequence). MiXCR was run by TCRdb on the RT-PCR reads, yielding one entry per CDR3 protein. The sample yields under 550,000 distinct CDR3 sequences, around 7.9% seen once. The entry originates in a study of response to subunit inactivated influenza vaccine. Overall study results and limits: Authors suggested that a seasonal influenza vaccination recruits few new T cells each time.

The chain combines TRBV27 with TRBJ2-7; 11 positions agree with TRBD1. The receptor was isolated from a man aged 50-75 years who received an inactivated influenza vaccine. The sample here was PBMCs from blood, taken less than 30 months after vaccination. CDR3 in DNA: TGTGCCAGCAATAGGAAAAGGACAGGGGGCAAGGGGGAGCAGTACTTC. This encodes CASNRKRTGGKGEQYF.